The 24 T cell receptor beta chains given below trace back to one sample, sequenced in a study of T cell responses to AZD1222 COVID-19 vaccine. Clones were read by immunoSEQ multiplex PCR, and TCRdb kept only the in-frame ones, dropping some. The data hold 130,000 or so clones, with about 89% observed a single time. The specimen comprised peripheral blood, sampled on day 0 of MenACWY control vaccination. These receptor sequences come from an adult in good health.

This chain links TRBV5-1 with TRBJ2-5; 7 positions agree with TRBD2. After removal of 0 bases from V and 5 bases from J, the junction contained 1 base not matched to a gene. The CDR3 covers 13 residues. Germline V gene sequence: CDR1 SGHRS, CDR2 YFSETQ. Written as DNA, the CDR3 is TGCGCCAGCAGCTTGGAACTAGCGGAGACCCAGTACTTC. Protein product: CASSLELAETQYF. Filled out from reference TRBV5-1 and TRBJ2-5, the complete variable domain reads KAGVTQTPRYLIKTRGQQVTLSCSPISGHRSVSWYQQTPGQGLQFLFEYFSETQRNKGNFPGRFSGRQFSNSRSEMNVSTLELGDSALYLCASSLELAETQYFGPGTRLLVL.

This chain joins TRBV7-8 and TRBJ2-7; TRBD2 matches 10 bases. The CDR3 consists of 16 residues. Germline CDR1 and CDR2: SGHVS and FQNEAQ. The junction had 5 bases not matched to a gene; V was cut back by 0 bases and J by 3 bases. CDR3 residues: CASSLAGASGSYEQYF. CDR3 coding DNA: TGTGCCAGCAGCTTAGCGGGGGCTAGCGGGAGCTACGAGCAGTACTTC.

The chain links TRBV7-9 to TRBJ1-5, with D unclear. The CDR3 sequence is 16 residues long. Per germline, CDR1 SEHNR and CDR2 FQNEAQ (reference sequence). The V and J ends lost 2 bases and 4 bases respectively, with 15 bases between them. CDR3 nucleotide sequence: TGTGCCAGCAGCTTATTTAGCAGTGGGCGTAATCAGCCCCAGCATTTT. As protein: CASSLFSSGRNQPQHF. Looking up the rest from reference TRBV7-9 and TRBJ1-5 gives the full variable domain: DTGVSQNPRHKITKRGQNVTFRCDPISEHNRLYWYRQTLGQGPEFLTYFQNEAQLEKSRLLSDRFSAERPKGSFSTLEIQRTEQGDSAMYLCASSLFSSGRNQPQHFGDGTRLSIL.

This clone was counted a single time. The chain is built from TRBV6-1 and TRBJ2-3; TRBD2 matches 12 bases. Germline CDR1 MNHNS, CDR2 SASEGT. Germline trimming cut 3 bases from V and 2 bases from J; bases unmatched to any gene: 6. The CDR3 has 17 residues. The CDR3 DNA follows: TGTGCCAGCAGTGAGGCCCTAGCGGGAGGGTACACAGATACGCAGTATTTT. Its translation: CASSEALAGGYTDTQYF.

The chain recombines TRBV5-1 with TRBJ2-6; 10 bases align to TRBD2. V was pared by 3 bases and J by 2 bases, with 5 bases of the junction left unmatched. This CDR3 region has 17 residues. Germline CDR1 and CDR2: SGHRS and YFSETQ. CDR3 sequence: CASSYTSGEAGANVLTF. DNA of the CDR3: TGCGCCAGCAGCTATACTAGCGGGGAGGCTGGGGCCAACGTCCTGACTTTC. Complete variable domain (other parts from reference TRBV5-1 and TRBJ2-6): KAGVTQTPRYLIKTRGQQVTLSCSPISGHRSVSWYQQTPGQGLQFLFEYFSETQRNKGNFPGRFSGRQFSNSRSEMNVSTLELGDSALYLCASSYTSGEAGANVLTFGAGSRLTVL.

The chain links TRBV5-1 to TRBJ2-1; D gene unclear. CDR3 length: 15 amino acids. The V end was cut by 0 bases, the J end by 2 bases, with 9 bases between. Germline loops: CDR1 SGHRS, CDR2 YFSETQ. The CDR3 region has the DNA TGCGCCAGCAGCTTGGGCGAAGGCACCTACAATGAGCAGTTCTTC. Translating gives CASSLGEGTYNEQFF. The whole variable domain, filled in from reference TRBV5-1 and TRBJ2-1, reads KAGVTQTPRYLIKTRGQQVTLSCSPISGHRSVSWYQQTPGQGLQFLFEYFSETQRNKGNFPGRFSGRQFSNSRSEMNVSTLELGDSALYLCASSLGEGTYNEQFFGPGTRLTVL.

The chain combines TRBV11-3 with TRBJ2-5; 9 bases fit TRBD1. There are 15 residues in the CDR3. Unmatched junction bases numbered 8, after V lost 4 bases and J lost 5 bases. CDR1 SGHNT and CDR2 YENEEA come from the germline V gene. CDR3 amino acids: CASSSNRGRAETQYF. The CDR3 DNA sequence: TGTGCCAGCAGCTCCAACAGGGGGCGCGCGGAGACCCAGTACTTC.

V usage is TRBV12-3 or TRBV12-4 and J usage is TRBJ2-1, with D uncertain. The length of the CDR3 is 12 residues. The ends were cut back, 6 bases at V and 6 bases at J, with 9 bases in the middle. The CDR3 DNA follows: TGTGCCAGCAGCCCCCGGTTCAATGAGCAGTTCTTC. Its protein product is CASSPRFNEQFF.

The rearrangement uses TRBV27 and TRBJ1-2; 12 nucleotides match TRBD1. Germline V gene lookup returns CDR1 MNHEY and CDR2 SMNVEV (reference sequence). With V trimmed by 6 bases and J by 4 bases, 6 bases remained unmatched. The CDR3 has 15 residues. The CDR3 sequence is CASRGQGAGGYGYTF. DNA of the CDR3: TGTGCCAGCAGGGGACAGGGGGCAGGCGGCTATGGCTACACCTTC.

At least ten counts were recorded for this clone. The chain joins TRBV3-1 (or the pseudogene TRBV3-2) to TRBJ2-3; D remains ambiguous. Germline V CDR1 and CDR2: LGHDT, YNNKEL (reference sequence). There are 12 residues in the CDR3. V was cut by 5 bases and J by 6 bases, with 9 bases left in between. This chain's CDR3 is CASSVRLDTQYF. CDR3 nucleotide sequence: TGTGCCAGCAGCGTACGACTGGATACGCAGTATTTT.

The chain employs TRBV18 and TRBJ2-5, with TRBD2 matching 14 bases. This CDR3 has 15 residues. J gave up 4 bases and V 2 bases, and 0 bases lay outside the gene matches. CDR1 is KGHSH, CDR2 LQKENI, per germline. CDR3 sequence reads: CASSPGTSGRETQYF. DNA for the CDR3: TGTGCCAGCTCACCAGGGACTAGCGGGAGAGAGACCCAGTACTTC.

The rearrangement joins TRBV6-1 to TRBJ1-2; 9 bases are a match to TRBD1. The germline gives CDR1 MNHNS, CDR2 SASEGT. The CDR3 is 13 residues long. V gave up 1 base and J gave up 7 bases; unmatched junction bases: 1. The CDR3 sequence is CASSEVQGAGYTF. DNA for the CDR3: TGTGCCAGCAGTGAAGTACAGGGGGCTGGCTACACCTTC.

This clone was observed a single time. This sequence joins TRBV5-6 and TRBJ2-7; the match to TRBD1 covers 9 bases. J was trimmed by 7 bases and V by 4 bases; bases with no gene match: 12. The germline V gene has CDR1 SGHDT and CDR2 YYEEEE. There are 15 residues in the CDR3. CDR3 in DNA: TGTGCCAGCAGCCGGACAGGGGCCTCGAGGTGGGAGCAGTACTTC. Encoded protein: CASSRTGASRWEQYF.

The gene calls are TRBV7-9 and TRBJ1-2; D gene unclear. The CDR3 covers 11 residues. The germline gives CDR1 SEHNR, CDR2 FQNEAQ (reference sequence). V gave up 5 bases and J gave up 8 bases, with 9 bases separating them. CDR3 sequence: CASSRTDGYTF. CDR3 bases: TGTGCCAGCAGCCGCACGGACGGCTACACCTTC.

The chain employs TRBV6-2 or TRBV6-3 and TRBJ1-2; perhaps TRBD1 as D (6 bases). There are 15 residues in the CDR3. CDR1 and CDR2 (germline): MNHEY, SVGEGT. The V end lost 5 bases, the J end lost 4 bases, and 17 bases lay between the germline ends. CDR3 coding DNA: TGTGCCAGCAGTCCAAGCGGAGCAGGGGCCTATGGCTACACCTTC. Its translation: CASSPSGAGAYGYTF.

V usage is TRBV2 and J usage is TRBJ2-2; D unclear. With 7 bases removed from V and 3 bases from J, the gap between germline ends came to 9 bases. The CDR3 contains 13 residues. The germline CDR1 and CDR2 sequences are SNHLY and FYNNEI. The CDR3: CASKLGDTGELFF. The CDR3 DNA sequence: TGTGCCAGCAAACTCGGAGACACCGGGGAGCTGTTTTTT. Supplemented by reference TRBV2 and TRBJ2-2, the full variable domain reads EPEVTQTPSHQVTQMGQEVILRCVPISNHLYFYWYRQILGQKVEFLVSFYNNEISEKSEIFDDQFSVERPDGSNFTLKIRSTKLEDSAMYFCASKLGDTGELFFGEGSRLTVL.

The chain employs TRBV3-1 (or the pseudogene TRBV3-2) and TRBJ2-1; 10 nucleotides align to TRBD2. The length of the CDR3 is 19 residues. V lost 1 base, J lost 9 bases, and 18 bases stayed unmatched. Germline V gives CDR1 LGHDT, CDR2 YNNKEL (reference sequence). The CDR3 sequence: CASSQGNLGLAEISSEQFF. The CDR3 bases are TGTGCCAGCAGCCAAGGTAACCTAGGACTAGCGGAGATTTCTAGTGAGCAGTTCTTC.

The genes are TRBV9 and TRBJ2-7, with D hard to call. V was trimmed by 0 bases and J by 1 base, leaving 11 bases between them. The CDR3 runs to 15 residues. Germline V gene data show CDR1 as SGDLS and CDR2 as YYNGEE. CDR3 in DNA: TGTGCCAGCAGCGTAGCCCCAGGCCAATCCTACGAGCAGTACTTC. Translation gives CASSVAPGQSYEQYF. Supplemented by reference TRBV9 and TRBJ2-7, the full variable domain reads DSGVTQTPKHLITATGQRVTLRCSPRSGDLSVYWYQQSLDQGLQFLIQYYNGEERAKGNILERFSAQQFPDLHSELNLSSLELGDSALYFCASSVAPGQSYEQYFGPGTRLTVT.

The V call is TRBV6-5, the J call TRBJ1-1; perhaps TRBD1 as D (5 bases). From germline, CDR1 is MNHEY and CDR2 SVGAGI. The CDR3 totals 13 residues. Between the trimmed V and J ends, which lost 2 bases and 6 bases, there was a span of 10 bases. The CDR3 sequence is CASSYPGRAEAFF. CDR3 DNA sequence: TGTGCCAGCAGTTACCCGGGGCGCGCTGAAGCTTTCTTT.

Concerning this clone: One end of the junction is discordant with germline, which a read error may explain. The chain links TRBV7-2 to TRBJ1-5; TRBD1 matches 10 bases. Germline CDR1 SGHTA, CDR2 FQGNSA. There are 16 residues in the CDR3. The CDR3 is CASSLAGTGVGQPQHF. As DNA, the CDR3 is TGTGCCAGCAGCCTAGCCGGGACAGGGGTGGGGCAGCCCCAGCATTTT.

This clone was observed once. The chain employs TRBV7-2 and TRBJ2-5, with 11 nucleotides matching TRBD1. There are 15 residues in the CDR3. Trimming took 5 bases from V and 2 from J; bases not matched to a gene: 4. Germline CDR1 reads SGHTA; CDR2 reads FQGNSA. CDR3 sequence reads: CASSPGQGAQETQYF. CDR3 nucleotide sequence: TGTGCCAGCAGCCCAGGACAGGGGGCGCAAGAGACCCAGTACTTC.

V usage is TRBV27 and J usage is TRBJ1-4; tentatively, D is TRBD1 (6 bases). The CDR3 consists of 14 residues. The ends were cut back, 6 bases at V and 5 bases at J, with 13 bases in the middle. Germline V gene data show CDR1 as MNHEY and CDR2 as SMNVEV (reference sequence). CDR3: CASRSGVENEKLFF. Written as DNA, the CDR3 is TGTGCCAGCAGGTCAGGGGTTGAAAATGAAAAACTGTTTTTT.

In this sample, this clone turned up a few times. The chain carries TRBV6-5 and TRBJ2-3; no clear D. Germline V lookup: CDR1 MNHEY, CDR2 SVGAGI. The CDR3 is 15 residues long. Trimming removed 5 bases from V and 1 base from J, with 13 bases in between. CDR3 coding DNA: TGTGCCAGCAGTCGAGACCGGTTTGGCACAGATACGCAGTATTTT. The encoded protein is CASSRDRFGTDTQYF.

The gene calls are TRBV19 and TRBJ1-2; TRBD1 matches at 7 bases. V trimming: 6 bases; J trimming: 6 bases; junction bases outside the gene matches: 7. Looked up from germline, CDR1 is LNHDA and CDR2 is SQIVND (reference sequence). This CDR3 is built from 13 residues. The CDR3 spells CASREGGGNGYTF. CDR3 bases: TGTGCCAGTAGGGAAGGGGGCGGCAATGGCTACACCTTC. Together with reference TRBV19 and TRBJ1-2, the CDR3 gives the full variable domain: DGGITQSPKYLFRKEGQNVTLSCEQNLNHDAMYWYRQDPGQGLRLIYYSQIVNDFQKGDIAEGYSVSREKKESFPLTVTSAQKNPTAFYLCASREGGGNGYTFGSGTRLTVV.